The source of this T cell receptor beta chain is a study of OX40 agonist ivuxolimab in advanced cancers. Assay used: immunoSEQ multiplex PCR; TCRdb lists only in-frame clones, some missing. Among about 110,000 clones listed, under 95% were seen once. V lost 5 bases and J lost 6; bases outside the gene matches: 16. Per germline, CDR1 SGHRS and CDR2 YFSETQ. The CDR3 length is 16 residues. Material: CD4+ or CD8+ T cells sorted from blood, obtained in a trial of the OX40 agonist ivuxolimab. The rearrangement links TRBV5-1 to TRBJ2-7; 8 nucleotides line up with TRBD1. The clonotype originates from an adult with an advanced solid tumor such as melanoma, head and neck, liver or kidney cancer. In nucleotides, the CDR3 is TGCGCCAGCAGGGGTCCGGGACAGGCAATTTCTGGCGAGCAGTACTTC. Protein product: CASRGPGQAISGEQYF.